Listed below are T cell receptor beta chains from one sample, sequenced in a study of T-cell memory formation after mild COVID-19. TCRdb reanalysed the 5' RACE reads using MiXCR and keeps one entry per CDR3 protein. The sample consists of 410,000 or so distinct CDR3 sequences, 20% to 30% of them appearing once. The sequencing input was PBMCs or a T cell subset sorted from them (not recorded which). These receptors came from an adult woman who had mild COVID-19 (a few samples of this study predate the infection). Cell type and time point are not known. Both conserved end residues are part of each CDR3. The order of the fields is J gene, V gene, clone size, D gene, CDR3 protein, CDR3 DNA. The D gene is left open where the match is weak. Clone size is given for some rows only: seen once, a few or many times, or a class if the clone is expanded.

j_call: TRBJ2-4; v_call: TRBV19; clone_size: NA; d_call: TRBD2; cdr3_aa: CASSIRGGLAKNIQYF; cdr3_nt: TGTGCCAGTAGTATTCGGGGGGGCCTCGCCAAAAACATTCAGTACTTC
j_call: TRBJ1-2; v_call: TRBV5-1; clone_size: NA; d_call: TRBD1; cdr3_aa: CASSGEGGAYYGYTF; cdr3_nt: TGCGCCAGCAGCGGAGAAGGGGGCGCTTACTATGGCTACACCTTC
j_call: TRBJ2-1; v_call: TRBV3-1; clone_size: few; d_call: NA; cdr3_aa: CASSRTVNEQFF; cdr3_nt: TGTGCCAGTAGCCGGACGGTGAATGAGCAGTTCTTC
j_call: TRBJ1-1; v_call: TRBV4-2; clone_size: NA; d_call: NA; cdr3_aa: CASSQVEGRRAFF; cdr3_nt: TGTGCCAGCAGCCAAGTCGAGGGAAGGAGAGCTTTCTTT
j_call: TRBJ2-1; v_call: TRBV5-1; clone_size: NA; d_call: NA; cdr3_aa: CASSRRQSGGNEQFF; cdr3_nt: TGCGCCAGCAGCCGCAGACAATCCGGGGGAAATGAGCAGTTCTTC
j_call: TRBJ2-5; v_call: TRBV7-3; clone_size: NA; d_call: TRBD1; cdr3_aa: CASSPSGQGDETQYF; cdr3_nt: TGTGCCAGCAGCCCCTCGGGACAGGGCGACGAGACCCAGTACTTC
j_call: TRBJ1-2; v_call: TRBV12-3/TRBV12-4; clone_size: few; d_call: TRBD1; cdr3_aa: CASRPGQLFGYTF; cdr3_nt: TGTGCCAGCAGGCCGGGACAGTTATTCGGCTACACCTTC
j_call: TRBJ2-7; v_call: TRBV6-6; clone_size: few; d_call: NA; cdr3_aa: CASSSRASYEQYF; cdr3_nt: TGTGCCAGCAGTTCCCGAGCAAGCTACGAGCAGTACTTC
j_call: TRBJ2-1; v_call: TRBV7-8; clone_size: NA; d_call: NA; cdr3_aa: CASTKTGRNSYNEQFF; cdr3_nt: TGTGCCAGCACCAAGACGGGTCGGAACTCCTACAATGAGCAGTTCTTC
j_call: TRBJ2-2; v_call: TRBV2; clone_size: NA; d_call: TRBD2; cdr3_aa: CASSRGGDYLTGELFF; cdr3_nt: TGTGCCAGCAGTCGCGGGGGAGACTATTTGACCGGGGAGCTGTTTTTT
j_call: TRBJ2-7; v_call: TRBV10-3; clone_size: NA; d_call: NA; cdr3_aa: CAISDSPGGAPGF; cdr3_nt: TGTGCCATCAGTGATTCTCCGGGCGGGGCCCCAGGGTTC
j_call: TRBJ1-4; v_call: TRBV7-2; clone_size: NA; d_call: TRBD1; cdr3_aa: CASSLAGQINEKLFF; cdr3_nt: TGTGCCAGCAGCTTAGCGGGACAGATTAATGAAAAACTGTTTTTT
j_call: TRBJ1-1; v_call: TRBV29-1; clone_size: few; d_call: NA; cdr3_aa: CSVAGTVNTEAFF; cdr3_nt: TGCAGCGTTGCCGGGACTGTGAACACTGAAGCTTTCTTT
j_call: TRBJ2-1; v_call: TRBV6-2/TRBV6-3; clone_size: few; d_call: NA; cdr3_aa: CASSYGGVYEQFF; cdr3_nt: TGTGCCAGCAGTTACGGTGGGGTCTATGAGCAGTTCTTC
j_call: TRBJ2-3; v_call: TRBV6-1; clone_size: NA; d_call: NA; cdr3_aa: CASSEFEEDTQYF; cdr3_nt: TGTGCCAGCAGTGAATTCGAGGAGGATACGCAGTATTTT
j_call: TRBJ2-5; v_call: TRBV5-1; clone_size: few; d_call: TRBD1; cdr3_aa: CASSWRTGTQETQYF; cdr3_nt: TGCGCCAGCAGCTGGAGGACAGGGACCCAAGAGACCCAGTACTTC
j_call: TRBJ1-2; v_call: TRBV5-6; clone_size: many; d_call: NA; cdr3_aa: CASSPAAAGANYGYTF; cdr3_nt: TGTGCCAGCAGCCCGGCGGCGGCAGGGGCTAACTATGGCTACACCTTC
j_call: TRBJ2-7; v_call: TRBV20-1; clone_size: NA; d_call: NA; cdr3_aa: CSATQAYEQYF; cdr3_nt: TGCAGTGCCACTCAGGCCTACGAGCAGTACTTC
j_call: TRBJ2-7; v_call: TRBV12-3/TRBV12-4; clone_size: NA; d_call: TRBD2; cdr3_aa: CASSFNQASGYEQYF; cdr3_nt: TGTGCCAGCAGTTTCAATCAGGCTAGCGGCTACGAGCAGTACTTC
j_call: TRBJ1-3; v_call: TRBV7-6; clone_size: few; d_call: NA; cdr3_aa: CASSTLNQGGGPGNTIYF; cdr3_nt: TGTGCCAGCAGCACACTGAATCAGGGTGGAGGCCCTGGAAACACCATATATTTT
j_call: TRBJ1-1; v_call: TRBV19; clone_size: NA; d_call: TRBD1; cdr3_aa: CASSMRATGSGVYTEAFF; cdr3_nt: TGTGCCAGTAGTATGCGTGCGACAGGGTCGGGAGTCTACACTGAAGCTTTCTTT
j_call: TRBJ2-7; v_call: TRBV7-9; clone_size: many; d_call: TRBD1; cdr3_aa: CASSPGQGYEQYF; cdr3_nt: TGCGCCAGCAGCCCGGGACAGGGCTACGAGCAGTACTTC
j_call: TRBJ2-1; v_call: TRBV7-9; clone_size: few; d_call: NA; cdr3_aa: CASRKEAGQRNEQFF; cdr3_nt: TGTGCCAGCAGGAAAGAGGCAGGGCAGAGGAATGAGCAGTTCTTC
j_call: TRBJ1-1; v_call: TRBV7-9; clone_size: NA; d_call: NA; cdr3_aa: CASSSRRGGDTEAFF; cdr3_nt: TGTGCCAGCAGCTCCCGCCGGGGAGGGGACACTGAAGCTTTCTTT
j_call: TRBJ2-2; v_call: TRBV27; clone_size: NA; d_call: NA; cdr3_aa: CASSSQTVRITGELFF; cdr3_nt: TGTGCCAGCAGTTCCCAGACAGTACGGATCACCGGGGAGCTGTTTTTT
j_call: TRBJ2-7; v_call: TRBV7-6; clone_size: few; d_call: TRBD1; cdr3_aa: CASSEGTGLSYEQYF; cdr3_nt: TGTGCCAGCAGCGAAGGGACAGGCCTTTCCTACGAGCAGTACTTC
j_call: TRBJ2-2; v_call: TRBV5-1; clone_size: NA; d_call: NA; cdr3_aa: CASSLEQVQGYTGELFF; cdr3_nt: TGCGCCAGCAGCTTGGAACAGGTGCAGGGCTACACCGGGGAGCTGTTTTTT
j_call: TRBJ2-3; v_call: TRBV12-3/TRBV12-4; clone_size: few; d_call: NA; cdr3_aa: CASSLGGRGTTQYF; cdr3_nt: TGTGCCAGCAGTCTAGGGGGGCGGGGTACTACGCAGTATTTT
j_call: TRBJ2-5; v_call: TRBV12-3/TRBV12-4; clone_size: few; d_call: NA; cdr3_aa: CASRLTGRETQYF; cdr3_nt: TGTGCCAGCAGGTTGACAGGGAGGGAGACCCAGTACTTC
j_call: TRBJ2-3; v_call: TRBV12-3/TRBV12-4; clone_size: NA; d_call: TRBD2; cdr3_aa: CASSPSGGPFDTQYF; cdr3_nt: TGTGCCAGCAGTCCGTCGGGAGGTCCATTTGATACGCAGTATTTT
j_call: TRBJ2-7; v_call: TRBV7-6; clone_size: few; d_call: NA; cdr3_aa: CASSLKGPPSSYEQYF; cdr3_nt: TGTGCCAGCAGCTTAAAGGGTCCGCCGAGCTCCTACGAGCAGTACTTC
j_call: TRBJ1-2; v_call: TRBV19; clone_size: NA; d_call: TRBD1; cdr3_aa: CASSHGGTGGSGYTF; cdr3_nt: TGTGCCAGTAGTCATGGAGGAACAGGGGGCTCTGGCTACACCTTC
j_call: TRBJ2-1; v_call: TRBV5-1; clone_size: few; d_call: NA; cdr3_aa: CASSLAGVTNEQFF; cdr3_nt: TGCGCCAGCAGCTTGGCCGGCGTGACTAATGAGCAGTTCTTC
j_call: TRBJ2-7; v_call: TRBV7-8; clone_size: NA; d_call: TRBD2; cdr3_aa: CASTSGLAGHEQYF; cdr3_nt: TGTGCCAGCACATCAGGACTAGCGGGTCACGAGCAGTACTTC
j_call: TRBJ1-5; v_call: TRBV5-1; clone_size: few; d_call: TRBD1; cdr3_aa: CASSRNPGQGDQPQHF; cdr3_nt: TGCGCCAGCAGCCGGAATCCGGGACAGGGGGATCAGCCCCAGCATTTT
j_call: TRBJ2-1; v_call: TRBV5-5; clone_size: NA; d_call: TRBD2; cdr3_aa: CASSFSRGLATYNEQFF; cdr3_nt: TGTGCCAGCAGCTTCAGCCGGGGACTAGCAACCTACAATGAGCAGTTCTTC
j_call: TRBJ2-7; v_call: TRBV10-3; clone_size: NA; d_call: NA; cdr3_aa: CAIAPDFRPGEQYF; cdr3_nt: TGTGCCATCGCGCCGGATTTCAGGCCTGGAGAGCAGTACTTC
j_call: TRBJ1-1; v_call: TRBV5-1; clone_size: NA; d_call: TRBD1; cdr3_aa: CASGGTGEAFF; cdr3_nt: TGCGCCAGCGGGGGGACAGGTGAAGCTTTCTTT
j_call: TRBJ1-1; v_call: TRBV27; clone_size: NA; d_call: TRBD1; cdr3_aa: CASSWTGGGEAFF; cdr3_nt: TGTGCCAGCAGCTGGACAGGGGGCGGTGAAGCTTTCTTT
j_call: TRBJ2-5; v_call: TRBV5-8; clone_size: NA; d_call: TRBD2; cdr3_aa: CASSLGTSASQETQYF; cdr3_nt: TGTGCCAGCAGCTTGGGGACTAGCGCTAGTCAAGAGACCCAGTACTTC
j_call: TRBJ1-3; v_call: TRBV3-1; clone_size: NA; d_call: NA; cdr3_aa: CASSPPQLSSGNTIYF; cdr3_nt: TGTGCCAGCAGCCCCCCACAGTTGAGCTCTGGAAACACCATATATTTT
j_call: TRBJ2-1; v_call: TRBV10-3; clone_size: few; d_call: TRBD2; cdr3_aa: CAISEWVGGTSAPNEQFF; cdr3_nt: TGTGCCATCAGTGAGTGGGTAGGGGGGACTAGTGCCCCCAATGAGCAGTTCTTC
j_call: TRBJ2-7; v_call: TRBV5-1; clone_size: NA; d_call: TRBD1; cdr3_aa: CASSSHGTGGYEQYF; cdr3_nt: TGCGCCAGCAGCTCACACGGGACAGGGGGCTACGAGCAGTACTTC
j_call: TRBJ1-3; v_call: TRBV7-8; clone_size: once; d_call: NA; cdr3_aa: CASSRTSLRGSGNTIYF; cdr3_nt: TGTGCCAGCAGCCGGACATCCCTGAGGGGGTCTGGAAACACCATATATTTT
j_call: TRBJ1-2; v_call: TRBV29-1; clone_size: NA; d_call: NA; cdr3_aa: CSVSTQGIDGYTF; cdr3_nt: TGCAGCGTCTCTACCCAGGGGATAGATGGCTACACCTTC
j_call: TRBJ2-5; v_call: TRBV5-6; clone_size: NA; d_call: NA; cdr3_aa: CAVGRQPLF; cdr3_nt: TGTGCCGTCGGCCGGCAGCCACTCTTC
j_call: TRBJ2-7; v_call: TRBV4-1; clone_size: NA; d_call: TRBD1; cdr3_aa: CASRQDPGGTYEQYF; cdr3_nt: TGCGCCAGCAGGCAAGACCCAGGGGGAACCTACGAGCAGTACTTC
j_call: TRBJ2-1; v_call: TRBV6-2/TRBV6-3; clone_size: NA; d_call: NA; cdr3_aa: CASSYSAGISYNEQFF; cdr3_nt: TGTGCCAGCAGTTACTCTGCGGGCATCTCCTACAATGAGCAGTTCTTC
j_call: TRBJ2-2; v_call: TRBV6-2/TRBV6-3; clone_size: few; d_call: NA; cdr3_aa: CASTYTGELFF; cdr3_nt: TGTGCCAGCACCTACACCGGGGAGCTGTTTTTT
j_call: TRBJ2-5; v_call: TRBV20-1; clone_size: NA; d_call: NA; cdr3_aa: CSARARDLVKTQYF; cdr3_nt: TGCAGTGCTAGGGCCCGGGACCTCGTGAAGACCCAGTACTTC
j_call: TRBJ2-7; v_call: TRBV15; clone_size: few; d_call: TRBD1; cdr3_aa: CATSRERPGQGTSWPSYEQYF; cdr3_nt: TGTGCCACCAGCAGAGAGAGACCGGGACAGGGGACTAGTTGGCCCTCCTACGAGCAGTACTTC
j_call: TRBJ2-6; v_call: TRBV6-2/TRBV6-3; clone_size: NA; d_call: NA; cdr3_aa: CASSYRGSSGANVLTF; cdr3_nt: TGTGCCAGCAGTTACAGGGGTTCCTCTGGGGCCAACGTCCTGACTTTC
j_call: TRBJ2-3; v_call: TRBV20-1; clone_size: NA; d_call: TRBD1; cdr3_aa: CSATGDRTPPDTQYF; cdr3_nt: TGCAGTGCAACCGGGGACAGAACCCCTCCAGATACGCAGTATTTT
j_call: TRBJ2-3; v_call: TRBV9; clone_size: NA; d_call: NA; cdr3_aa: CASSVGDWSTDTQYF; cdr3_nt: TGTGCCAGCAGCGTAGGGGATTGGAGCACAGATACGCAGTATTTT
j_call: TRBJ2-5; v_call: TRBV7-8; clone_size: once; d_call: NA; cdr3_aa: CASSFAGTLQETQYF; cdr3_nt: TGTGCCAGCAGCTTCGCCGGGACATTACAAGAGACCCAGTACTTC
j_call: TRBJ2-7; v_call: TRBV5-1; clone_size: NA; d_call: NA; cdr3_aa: CASSSDLNYEQYF; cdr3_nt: TGCGCCAGCAGCTCGGACCTCAACTACGAGCAGTACTTC
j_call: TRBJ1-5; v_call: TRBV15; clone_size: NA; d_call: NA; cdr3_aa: CATGSEQPQHF; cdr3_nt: TGTGCCACCGGGTCTGAGCAGCCCCAGCATTTT
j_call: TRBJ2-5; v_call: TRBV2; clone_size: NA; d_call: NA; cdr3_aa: CASGEWETQYF; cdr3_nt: TGTGCCAGCGGGGAGTGGGAGACCCAGTACTTC
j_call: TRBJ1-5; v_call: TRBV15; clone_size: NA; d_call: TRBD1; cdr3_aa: CATSRAEGQGNQPQHF; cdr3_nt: TGTGCCACCAGCAGAGCCGAAGGACAGGGCAATCAGCCCCAGCATTTT
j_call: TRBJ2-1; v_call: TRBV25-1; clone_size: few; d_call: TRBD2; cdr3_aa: CASSDTSGRHYNEQFF; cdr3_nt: TGTGCCAGCAGTGATACTAGCGGGAGGCACTACAATGAGCAGTTCTTC